This TCR beta chain was captured in a study of cytomegalovirus exposure and HLA in healthy donors. The PCR ran on 60 Vbeta and 13 Jbeta primers. Some clones are missing from TCRdb's copy, which holds only in-frame ones; the method was immunoSEQ multiplex PCR. Found here are approximately 190,000 clones, roughly 73% of them singletons; the top ten hold approximately 2%. The CDR3 spans 14 residues. Germline CDR1 reads SQVTM; CDR2 reads ANQGSEA. V lost 4 bases, J lost 4 bases, and 16 bases lay in between. V is TRBV29-1 and J is TRBJ1-1; no clear D. This receptor was identified in a woman younger than 45 in good health and CMV-seropositive. Specimen: PBMCs. The DNA of the CDR3 is TGCAGCGTTGTAAGCCGGGGAGGTGGCACTGAAGCTTTCTTT. The encoded protein is CSVVSRGGGTEAFF. Supplemented by reference TRBV29-1 and TRBJ1-1, the full variable domain reads SAVISQKPSRDICQRGTSLTIQCQVDSQVTMMFWYRQQPGQSLTLIATANQGSEATYESGFVIDKFPISRPNLTFSTLTVSNMSPEDSSIYLCSVVSRGGGTEAFFGQGTRLTVV.